A single TCR beta chain is shown here with its context. There is no known antigen for this receptor. The cohort was made up of around 720 healthy bone marrow donors. Cohort members were all nominally healthy when sampled, although unrecorded immune exposures were likely present. The donor tested CMV seronegative and was one of the 352 seronegative cohort members. Each donor provided a peripheral blood sample, and peripheral blood mononuclear cells were used for TCR beta sequencing. The Qiagen DNeasy Blood Extraction Kit was used to extract genomic DNA from the blood cell samples. This entry is derived from a study of cytomegalovirus exposure and HLA in healthy donors (dated by TCRdb to about 2017). Looking at the study overall: An earlier analysis of several hundred of the donors reported more than 250 Gb of sequence data and about 100 million unique TCR beta sequences from about 179 million T cells. Approximately 300 gigabases of sequencing data and 91 million or so unique TCR sequences made up an early release that covered under 750 HLA-typed donors. Of the 398 genotyped donors, around 81% fell in the genetic ancestry cluster associated with self-reported Caucasian donors. The aim of the study was to test whether cataloging public T cell receptors could identify signatures of past pathogen exposure. The T cell repertoires of under 700 subjects were profiled by immunosequencing and related to cytomegalovirus serostatus. Besides the first cohort of 500 to 700 subjects, a separate validation cohort made up of 120 different subjects was used. To predict cytomegalovirus infection status, the study combined high-throughput TCR immunosequencing, statistical association of individual TCRs with disease status, and machine learning. A later analysis re-examined previously published TCR beta repertoires from roughly 650 donors and added high-resolution HLA genotyping to investigate patterns of TCR occurrence. In the later analysis, no new phenotypic data were used to find candidate immune exposures; instead, reliance was placed on TCR beta sequences and their occurrence across donors. An earlier analysis of approximately 500 of the donors applied high-throughput TCR beta sequencing to assess whether each TCR beta V gene segment acted as functional or pseudogenic. Donor age, sex, ethnicity and CMV serostatus were compiled together with the repertoire data. A later genetic analysis took genome-wide SNP genotypes for about three fifths of the roughly 670 donors and used that subset as a discovery cohort. Every repertoire in the discovery cohort had been generated on one and the same sequencing platform. HLA typing included class I and class II loci at four-digit resolution. Typing coverage varied by locus: roughly 620-640 donors for A, B, C, DRB1 and DQB1; approximately 500 for DQA1; nearly 610 for DPA1; approximately 490 for DPB1. A few DR-DQ haplotypes were treated as single units for association and clustering because of strong linkage in the cohort. On average, 235,054 unique TCR beta nucleotide sequences were sequenced per donor among a few hundred genotyped donors of the cohort, with around 19% of those sequences being non-productive. The research as a whole found: Presence/absence analyses assumed roughly uniform sequencing depth across donors, an assumption that may not hold. Correlated functional status among segregating V segments might reflect linkage disequilibrium, but an unknown experimental factor could not be ruled out. A further reported finding was that TCR beta sequences accurately predicted the HLA-A and HLA-B alleles for most subjects in the first cohort. Several of the top co-occurrence clusters appeared to be linked to parvovirus B19, influenza, CMV and Epstein-Barr virus, according to a later analysis. A later genetic analysis associated a missense DCLRE1C variant with V-gene and J-gene trimming of TCR beta chains, and an independent cohort replicated the association. Because counts were too low, about 18 rarely observed V segments, including chromosome 9 orphons, were excluded from the earlier analysis of some 590 of the donors. Because HLA typing was unavailable for some donors at each locus, only the typed subset was used in association tests. The authors suggested that the approach could potentially be extended to other disease states and immunological phenotypes. Broadly in line with IMGT annotations, most TCR beta V segments showed up in productive rearrangements about 87% or about 30% of the time in an earlier analysis of under 700 of the donors. In a later genetic analysis, fewer N-insertions in productive TCRs were reported among donors in an Asian-associated ancestry cluster than the approximately 710-donor mean. Most TCR sequences were seen in very few donors, while some public TCRs were found in many individuals. In a later analysis, HLA-associated TCR beta chains showed more clonal expansion and lower generation probabilities than non-associated chains that were equally common. At a false discovery rate of 0.05, a later analysis linked 16,951 TCR beta sequences to specific HLA alleles. Only TCR beta chains were sequenced in this cohort, and the absence of alpha or paired-chain data limited detectable features. A total of about 150 TCR beta chains were listed by the study as associated with cytomegalovirus. Three of the identified cytomegalovirus-associated TCR beta chains were confirmed in vitro to be specific for cytomegalovirus antigens. Some IMGT-functional V segments, including TRBV6-2 and TRBV6-3, could not be told apart with the 87-base-pair reads, so those segments were excluded. Cytomegalovirus status was reported to be diagnosed by the classifier with high specificity and sensitivity in both the original and validation cohorts. A later analysis found that most CMV-associated TCR beta chains appeared HLA-restricted, with HLA associations seemingly driven largely by CMV exposure. When HLA alleles, especially DR and DQ, strongly co-occurred, attributing TCR associations to individual alleles was difficult. A cluster of highly shared sequence variants was judged likely to represent a technical artifact of the sequencing pipeline. For the cohort, immune exposure information was limited to CMV serostatus. A later analysis found that TCR association rates varied across HLA loci, with DRB1 alleles showing the most associated TCRs and HLA-C alleles the fewest.

The protocol used for the library was the immunoSEQ multiplex PCR assay. For the multiplex PCR, a mixture combining 60 forward primers for TCR Vbeta segments and 13 reverse primers for TCR Jbeta segments was used. The CDR3 region of rearranged TCR beta genes was amplified from genomic DNA with a multiplex PCR assay. Amplified TCR beta libraries were sequenced as 87-base-pair reads on the Illumina HiSeq System. As for the original processing: In a later analysis, roughly 80 million unique TCR beta chains were counted across the approximately 670 repertoires, and some 10 million of these chains were shared by at least two donors. To remove PCR and sequencing errors, raw reads were error-corrected and collapsed into unique sequences using a nearest-neighbor algorithm that merged closely related sequences. V, D and J gene segments were assigned by aligning CDR3 sequences to IMGT reference sequences. For a sequence to be retained, a match of at least six nucleotides to both a V gene segment and a J gene segment was required. Rearrangements were called productive when the CDR3 lacked stop codons and stayed in frame with V and J; all others were non-productive. Following IMGT convention, CDR3 was defined as the stretch from the second conserved V-encoded cysteine to the conserved J-encoded phenylalanine. The earlier analysis of 500 to 750 of the donors excluded any sequence lacking an unambiguous match to a single V gene segment. In an earlier analysis of approximately 590 of the donors, a V segment was called functional when productive rearrangements were above 56.7%, and segregating when the standard deviation between donors exceeded 5%. A statistical classification framework was built for diagnosing cytomegalovirus status from the catalog of TCR beta chain sequences. A later analysis assigned V and J genes by comparing TCR nucleotide sequences with IMGT/GENE-DB human TR gene sequences. Using the TCRdist pipeline, a later analysis assigned CDR3 sequences along with most-parsimonious VDJ recombination scenarios. In a later analysis, every TCR beta chain was defined by the combination of its CDR3 amino acid sequence and its V-gene family, and reads without a unique V-gene family were dropped. A later analysis removed 592 highly shared, low-generation-probability nucleotide sequences to deal with suspected cross-contamination and a sequencing artifact. In a later analysis, a clonal expansion index was calculated for each public chain from normalized within-repertoire ranks of inferred template counts. In a later analysis, generation probabilities were computed using a VDJ recombination model fitted to out-of-frame rearrangements, and the results were checked against IGoR. In a later analysis, TCR-TCR, TCR-HLA and TCR-CMV co-occurrence was scored with hypergeometric tests, and a repertoire-size bias correction was applied to TCR pairs. False discovery rates were estimated in a later analysis by permuting HLA or CMV assignments 20 times. In a later analysis, co-occurring TCRs were grouped with DBSCAN, and TCRdist sequence similarity was added when clustering was performed within HLA-allele-positive subsets. For co-occurrence clustering, repertoires with fewer than 30,000 or more than 120,000 public chains were excluded, along with four to six repertoires with anomalous nucleotide sharing. Here the immuneACCESS table is served through TCRdb, limited to in-frame sequences with V and J called. Missing clones are a known gap in these copies; in checked studies unresolved V genes cover under half, and the rest lacks a known reason. From that table come the V and J calls and clone size; the DNA was used to work out D and trimming. The sample's table lists a count of roughly 120,000 clones. Roughly 3.5% of the sample comes from the top ten.

V was cut back by 1 base and J by 0 bases, leaving a gap of 7 bases between them. The germline V gene encodes CDR1 SGHTA and CDR2 FQGTGA. The CDR3 covers 15 residues, taking in both the cysteine and the phenylalanine. Of the read, only the CDR3 DNA is kept; its 45 bases are in frame from base 1. The rearrangement joined TRBV7-3 to TRBJ1-5; 5 matching bases give a weak D call of TRBD1. Sequences were obtained from PBMCs. The sequence was obtained from a man aged 18 to 29 in good health and CMV-seronegative. The CDR3 amino acid sequence is: CASSLMGGSNQPQHF. The DNA is TGTGCCAGCAGCTTAATGGGGGGTAGCAATCAGCCCCAGCATTTT.